In its sample, the clone carrying this TCR beta chain was seen many times. Its antigen is as yet unknown. The data stem from a study of T-cell memory formation after mild COVID-19. Study background: TCR clusters were largely donor specific. Findings of the study overall: Among CD4+ contracting clones, most were CM and EM, and CD8+ ones EMRA. Memory from before infection featured some responding clones, which suggests cross-reactive memory joined. The study found balanced CD4/CD8 in clones contracting day 15 to 85 and a CD4+ lean in later expanders.

TCRdb recomputed calls from the 5' RACE reads with MiXCR, one row per CDR3 protein. The sample shows a few hundred thousand distinct CDR3 sequences, 8.5% to 9.5% of them seen only once. Trimming left V 1 base short and J 1 base short, with 10 bases between. The V gene's germline CDR1 is MDHEN and CDR2 SYDVKM. The CDR3 is 15 residues long. The specimen was PBMCs or a T cell subset sorted from them (not recorded which). The receptor was isolated from a young man who had mild COVID-19 (a few samples of this study predate the infection). Cell type and time point are not known. J is TRBJ2-5 and V is TRBV28; D perhaps matches TRBD2 (6 bases). The CDR3: CASSLSGGSQETQYF. The DNA for the CDR3 is TGTGCCAGCAGTTTATCTGGGGGGAGCCAAGAGACCCAGTACTTC.